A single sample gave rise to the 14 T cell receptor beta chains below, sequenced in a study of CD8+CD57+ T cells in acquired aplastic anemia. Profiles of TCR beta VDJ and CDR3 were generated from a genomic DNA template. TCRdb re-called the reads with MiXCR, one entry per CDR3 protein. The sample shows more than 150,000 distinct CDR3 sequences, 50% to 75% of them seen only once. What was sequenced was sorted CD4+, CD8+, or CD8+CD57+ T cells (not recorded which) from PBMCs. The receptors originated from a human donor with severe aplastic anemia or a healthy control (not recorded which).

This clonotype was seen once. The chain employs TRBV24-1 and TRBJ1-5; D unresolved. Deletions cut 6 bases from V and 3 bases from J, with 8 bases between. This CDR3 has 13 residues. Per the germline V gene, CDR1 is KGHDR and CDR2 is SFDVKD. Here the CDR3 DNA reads TGTGCCACCAGTTTGGCTCCCAATCAGCCCCAGCATTTT. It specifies CATSLAPNQPQHF.

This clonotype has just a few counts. The CDR3 loop is CASSSSGGNTGELFF. DNA of the CDR3: TGTGCCAGCAGCTCTTCAGGGGGGAACACCGGGGAGCTGTTTTTT. The gene calls are TRBV7-3 and TRBJ2-2, with 7 bases matching TRBD1. This CDR3 comprises 15 residues. V trimming: 4 bases; J trimming: 1 base; junction bases outside the gene matches: 3. Germline V gives CDR1 SGHTA, CDR2 FQGTGA. The full variable domain, in which reference TRBV7-3 and TRBJ2-2 provide the parts outside the CDR3, is GAGVSQTPSNKVTEKGKYVELRCDPISGHTALYWYRQSLGQGPEFLIYFQGTGAADDSGLPNDRFFAVRPEGSVSTLKIQRTERGDSAVYLCASSSSGGNTGELFFGEGSRLTVL.

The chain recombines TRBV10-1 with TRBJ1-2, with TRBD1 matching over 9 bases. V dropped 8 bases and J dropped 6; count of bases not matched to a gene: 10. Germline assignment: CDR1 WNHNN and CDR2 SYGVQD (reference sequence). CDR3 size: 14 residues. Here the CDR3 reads CASGGTGRFDGYTF. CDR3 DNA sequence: TGCGCCAGCGGAGGGACAGGGCGCTTCGATGGCTACACCTTC.

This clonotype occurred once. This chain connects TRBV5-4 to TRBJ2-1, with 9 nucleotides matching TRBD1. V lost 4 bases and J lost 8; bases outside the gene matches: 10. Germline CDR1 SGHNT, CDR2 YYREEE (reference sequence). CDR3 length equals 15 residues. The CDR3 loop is CASSAYGTGWDEQFF. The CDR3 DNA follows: TGTGCCAGCAGCGCTTACGGGACAGGGTGGGATGAGCAGTTCTTC.

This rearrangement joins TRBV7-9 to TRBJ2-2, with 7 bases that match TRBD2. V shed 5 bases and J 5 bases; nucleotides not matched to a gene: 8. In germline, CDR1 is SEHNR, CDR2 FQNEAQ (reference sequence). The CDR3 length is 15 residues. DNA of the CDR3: TGTGCCAGCAGCGCTGGCGGGAGAGGGACCGGGGAGCTGTTTTTT. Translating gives CASSAGGRGTGELFF.

The CDR3 loop reads CASSFNGGNTEAFF. The CDR3 region has the DNA TGTGCCAGCAGCTTTAATGGGGGTAACACTGAAGCTTTCTTT. This chain uses TRBV7-8 with TRBJ1-1; maybe TRBD1 (5 bases). V was clipped by 3 bases and J by 2 bases, with 10 bases between them. Germline CDR1 and CDR2: SGHVS and FQNEAQ. The CDR3 runs to 14 residues.

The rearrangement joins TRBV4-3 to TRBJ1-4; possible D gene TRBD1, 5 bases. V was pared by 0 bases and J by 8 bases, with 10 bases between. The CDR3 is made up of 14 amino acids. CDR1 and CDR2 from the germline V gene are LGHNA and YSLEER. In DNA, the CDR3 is TGCGCCAGCAGCCAAGACTGGGGGAACGAAAAACTGTTTTTT. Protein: CASSQDWGNEKLFF.

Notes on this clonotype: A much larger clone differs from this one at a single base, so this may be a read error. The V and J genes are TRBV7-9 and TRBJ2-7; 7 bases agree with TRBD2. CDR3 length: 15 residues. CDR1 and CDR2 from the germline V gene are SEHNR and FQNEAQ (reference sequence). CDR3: CDSSPGGGYRYEQYF. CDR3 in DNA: TGTGACAGCAGCCCTGGGGGGGGGTATAGATACGAGCAGTACTTC.

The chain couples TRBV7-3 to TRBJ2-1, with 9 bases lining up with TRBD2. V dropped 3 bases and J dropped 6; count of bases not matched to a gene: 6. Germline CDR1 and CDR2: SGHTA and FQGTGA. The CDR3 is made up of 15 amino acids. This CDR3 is CASSFGLAGINEQFF. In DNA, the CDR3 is TGTGCCAGCAGCTTTGGGCTAGCGGGGATCAATGAGCAGTTCTTC.

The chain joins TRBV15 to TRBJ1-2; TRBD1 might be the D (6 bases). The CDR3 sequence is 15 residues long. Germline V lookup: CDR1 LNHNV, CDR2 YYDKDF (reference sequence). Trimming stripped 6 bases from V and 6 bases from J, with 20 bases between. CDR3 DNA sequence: TGTGCCACCAGACTACATCCCTATCACAGGGATGGCTACACCTTC. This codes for CATRLHPYHRDGYTF.

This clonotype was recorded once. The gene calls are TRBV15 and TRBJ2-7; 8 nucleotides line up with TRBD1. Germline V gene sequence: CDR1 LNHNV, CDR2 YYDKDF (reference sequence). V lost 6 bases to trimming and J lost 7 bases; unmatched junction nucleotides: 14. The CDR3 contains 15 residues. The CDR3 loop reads CATRTAGGIFDEQYF. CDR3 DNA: TGTGCCACCAGAACCGCAGGGGGCATTTTCGATGAGCAGTACTTC.

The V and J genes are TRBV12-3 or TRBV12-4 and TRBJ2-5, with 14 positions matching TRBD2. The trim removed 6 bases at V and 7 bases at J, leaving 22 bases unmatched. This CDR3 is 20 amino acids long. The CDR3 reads CASRTNPSGTSGGEGWTQYF. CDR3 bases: TGTGCCAGCAGGACAAACCCGTCCGGGACTAGCGGGGGAGAAGGCTGGACCCAGTACTTC.

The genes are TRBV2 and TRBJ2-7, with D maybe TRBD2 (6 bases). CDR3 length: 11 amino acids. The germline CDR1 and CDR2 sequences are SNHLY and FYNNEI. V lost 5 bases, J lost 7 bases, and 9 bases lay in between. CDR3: CASSYREEQYF. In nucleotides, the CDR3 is TGTGCCAGCAGTTACCGGGAGGAGCAGTACTTC.

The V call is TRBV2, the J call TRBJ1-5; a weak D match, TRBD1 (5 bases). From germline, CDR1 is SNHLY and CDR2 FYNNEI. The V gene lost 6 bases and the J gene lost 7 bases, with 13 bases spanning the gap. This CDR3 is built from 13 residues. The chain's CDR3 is CASSRVEGQPQHF. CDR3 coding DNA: TGTGCCAGCAGCCGGGTGGAGGGGCAGCCCCAGCATTTT.